This T cell receptor (beta chain) stems from a study of cytomegalovirus exposure and HLA in healthy donors. A multiplex PCR was run with 60 Vbeta primers and 13 Jbeta primers. Original processing notes: Unique TCR beta chains totaled some 81 million in a later count, with roughly 11 million of them shared. Clones were sequenced by immunoSEQ multiplex PCR, and TCRdb holds only the in-frame ones, with some missing. The D gene and trimming were derived from the DNA, and the V and J assignments and clone size from that table. The sample shows 110,000 or so clones, 81% of them seen only once. J was trimmed by 2 bases and V by 6 bases; bases with no gene match: 5. Germline CDR1 is MNHEY and CDR2 is SVGAGI. There are 15 residues in the CDR3.

This chain uses TRBV6-5 with TRBJ1-3, with 9 bases aligning to TRBD1. The sample consisted of PBMCs. This sequence originates from a middle-aged woman in good health and CMV-seronegative. CDR3 loop: CASSGQGQTGNTIYF. The CDR3 bases are TGTGCCAGCAGCGGACAGGGGCAGACTGGAAACACCATATATTTT.